Shown below are 4 T cell receptor beta chains from a single sample sequenced in a study of cytomegalovirus exposure and HLA in healthy donors. The PCR contained 60 Vbeta and 13 Jbeta primers. Sequencing was performed with immunoSEQ multiplex PCR; in TCRdb, only in-frame clones are kept and a portion is missing. The sample comprises more than 85,000 clones, 79% of which are singletons, and over 4% rests with the top ten. Sequencing used PBMCs. These receptors all stem from a female donor in good health and CMV-seropositive.

CDR3 region: CASSSRTGLSSEQFF. The DNA for the CDR3 is TGTGCCAGCAGCTCCCGGACAGGGTTAAGCAGTGAGCAGTTCTTC. This chain links TRBV7-9 with TRBJ2-1; 8 bases agree with TRBD1. CDR3 size: 15 residues. Germline trimming cut 4 bases from V and 9 bases from J; bases unmatched to any gene: 11. Per the germline V gene, CDR1 is SEHNR and CDR2 is FQNEAQ (reference sequence). The complete variable domain, with remaining parts taken from reference TRBV7-9 and TRBJ2-1, reads DTGVSQNPRHKITKRGQNVTFRCDPISEHNRLYWYRQTLGQGPEFLTYFQNEAQLEKSRLLSDRFSAERPKGSFSTLEIQRTEQGDSAMYLCASSSRTGLSSEQFFGPGTRLTVL.

This clone was detected only a few times. As DNA, the CDR3 is TGTGCCAGTAGTGGAGGGGTGGGGAGAGGCCTAGCCAAAAACATTCAGTACTTC. Its translation is CASSGGVGRGLAKNIQYF. J is TRBJ2-4 and V is TRBV19, with D possibly matching TRBD2 (6 bases). V lost 5 bases, J lost 0 bases, and 20 bases lay in between. The CDR3 loop spans 18 amino acids. CDR1 LNHDA and CDR2 SQIVND come from the germline V gene (reference sequence).

The rearrangement uses TRBV5-1 and TRBJ1-1, with TRBD1 identical over 11 bases. With 2 bases clipped from V and 1 base from J, the junction kept 10 bases outside the gene matches. Germline-derived CDR1 and CDR2 are SGHRS and YFSETQ. The length of the CDR3 is 18 residues. The CDR3 sequence: CASSFGPDRGPTNTEAFF. The CDR3 coding sequence is TGCGCCAGCAGCTTTGGGCCGGACAGGGGGCCCACGAACACTGAAGCTTTCTTT.

The chain employs TRBV6-1 and TRBJ1-2; TRBD1 matches at 12 bases. From germline, CDR1 is MNHNS and CDR2 SASEGT. The V gene end was trimmed by 6 bases and the J gene end by 6 bases; junction bases not matched to a gene: 5. This CDR3 spans 14 amino acids. The CDR3 DNA sequence: TGTGCCAGCAGGGGGGACAGGGGGCTACATGGCTACACCTTC. Translation gives CASRGDRGLHGYTF.